One and the same sample provided the 2 T cell receptor beta chains below, sequenced in a study of cytomegalovirus exposure and HLA in healthy donors. PCR used 60 Vbeta primers and 13 Jbeta primers. Clones were sequenced by immunoSEQ multiplex PCR, and TCRdb holds only the in-frame ones, with some missing. In the table there are roughly 100,000 clones, approximately 72% of which are singletons. The sequenced material came from PBMCs. These receptors were obtained from a young man in good health and CMV-seronegative.

This chain uses TRBV7-2 with TRBJ1-4; D perhaps matches TRBD1 (5 bases). V dropped 0 bases and J dropped 8 bases, with 16 bases sitting between them. Germline V lookup: CDR1 SGHTA, CDR2 FQGNSA. The CDR3 covers 16 residues. In DNA, the CDR3 is TGTGCCAGCAGCTTAGCGAGCGGGGGGTTAGGGGAAAAACTGTTTTTT. Translating gives CASSLASGGLGEKLFF.

The chain is built from TRBV18 and TRBJ1-1, with 9 bases fitting TRBD1. V dropped 3 bases and J dropped 1; count of bases not matched to a gene: 9. This CDR3 has 17 residues. Per the germline V gene, CDR1 is KGHSH and CDR2 is LQKENI. The CDR3 spells CASSPFPGQGPNTEAFF. The CDR3 region has the DNA TGTGCCAGCTCACCTTTTCCGGGACAGGGCCCGAACACTGAAGCTTTCTTT.